What follows are 13 T cell receptor beta chains derived from one specimen sequenced in a study of T cells in Graves' hyperthyroidism and ophthalmopathy. From RNA transcripts, TCR beta CDR3 regions were amplified. Using the HTBI primer set, a first-round RT-PCR was run on the TCR CDR3. Each CDR3 protein is one row after TCRdb ran MiXCR on the multiplex PCR reads. The sample consists of approximately 300,000 distinct CDR3 sequences, about 17% of them appearing once. The source material was blood. The receptor source for this set is a woman aged 60-70 years with Graves' ophthalmopathy.

This clonotype was seen ten or more times. This sequence joins TRBV4-3 and TRBJ1-4, with 9 bases matching TRBD1. This CDR3 is 16 amino acids long. Unmatched junction bases numbered 8, after V lost 2 bases and J lost 7 bases. CDR1 is LGHNA and CDR2 is YSLEER in the germline V gene. In DNA, the CDR3 is TGCGCCAGCAGCCAAAGGGCGGGACAGGGTGGTGAAAAACTGTTTTTT. Encoded protein: CASSQRAGQGGEKLFF.

This clonotype was recorded a few times. CDR3 residues: CASSQRGQFYGYTF. CDR3 in DNA: TGTGCCAGCAGCCAACGCGGACAGTTCTATGGCTACACCTTC. V usage is TRBV5-5 and J usage is TRBJ1-2; D may be TRBD1 (6 bases). Trimming left V 4 bases short and J 4 bases short, with 14 bases between. The CDR3 is 14 residues long. The germline gives CDR1 SGHKS, CDR2 YYEKEE (reference sequence).

This clonotype was counted ten times or more. This chain joins TRBV4-1 and TRBJ2-7; D may be TRBD1 (6 bases). Trimming removed 2 bases at V and 7 bases at J, with 21 bases between. Germline assignment: CDR1 MGHRA and CDR2 YSYEKL. The CDR3 is 16 amino acids. The CDR3: CASSQYGVQGDWEQYF. CDR3 DNA sequence: TGCGCCAGCAGCCAATACGGGGTACAGGGAGATTGGGAGCAGTACTTC.

The table lists this clonotype with many counts. The chain is built from TRBV24-1 and TRBJ1-5; 9 bases align to TRBD1. The CDR3 runs 17 residues. The V and J ends lost 4 bases and 6 bases, in that order; junction bases with no gene match: 12. Germline V lookup: CDR1 KGHDR, CDR2 SFDVKD. The CDR3 coding sequence is TGTGCCACCAGTGACCAACGGACAGGGGAGGAAATTCAGCCCCAGCATTTT. As protein: CATSDQRTGEEIQPQHF.

Regarding this clonotype: Just one base apart from a much larger clone, this may be a read error. The chain combines TRBV6-2 or TRBV6-3 with TRBJ1-2; D is possibly TRBD1 (6 bases). This CDR3 is built from 14 residues. CDR1 and CDR2 from the germline V gene are MNHEY and SVGEGT. The CDR3 DNA reads TGTGCCAGCAGTTACGACAGGTTTTTTTCTGGCTGCACCTTC. Protein sequence: CASSYDRFFSGCTF.

This clonotype has a count of ten or more. The rearrangement uses TRBV7-2 and TRBJ2-5; tentatively, D is TRBD1 (6 bases). The V end was cut by 5 bases, the J end by 3 bases, with 22 bases between. The CDR3 has 17 amino acids. Germline loops: CDR1 SGHTA, CDR2 FQGNSA. The CDR3 is CASSRSPGQNRKETQYF. DNA for the CDR3: TGTGCCAGCAGCCGTAGCCCGGGACAAAATCGTAAAGAGACCCAGTACTTC.

This clonotype was detected ten times or more. The V gene is TRBV4-2, the J gene TRBJ1-1; D ambiguous. V shed 1 base and J shed 3 bases, with 6 bases lying between them. The CDR3 runs to 13 residues. Germline-derived CDR1 and CDR2 are LGHNA and YNFKEQ. For the CDR3, the DNA is TGTGCCAGCAGCCAAGTTGGGGACACTGAAGCTTTCTTT. As protein: CASSQVGDTEAFF.

This clonotype was counted a few times. J is TRBJ2-7 and V is TRBV5-1; D ambiguous. The germline gives CDR1 SGHRS, CDR2 YFSETQ. This CDR3 region has 14 residues. Trimming left V 2 bases short and J 2 bases short, with 11 bases between. The CDR3 sequence: CASSFWGRPYEQYF. The DNA for the CDR3 is TGCGCCAGCAGCTTCTGGGGTAGGCCCTACGAGCAGTACTTC.

Notes on this clonotype: This may be a read error: a much more frequent sequence differs by one nucleotide. This chain uses TRBV20-1 with TRBJ1-2, with D possibly TRBD1 on 5 matching bases. CDR3 length: 13 residues. Germline CDR1 and CDR2: DFQATT and SNEGSKA (reference sequence). V lost 6 bases, J lost 2 bases, and 13 bases lay in between. The CDR3, as DNA: TGCAGTGCGAGGGGACGGGGGAACTATGGCTACACCTTC. Encoded protein: CSARGRGNYGYTF.

This sequence joins TRBV5-1 and TRBJ2-5; unclear D gene. The V end was cut by 0 bases, the J end by 5 bases, with 11 bases between. CDR1 and CDR2 from the germline V gene are SGHRS and YFSETQ. This CDR3 is 14 amino acids long. This CDR3 reads CASSLGQMGETQYF. DNA for the CDR3: TGCGCCAGCAGCTTGGGGCAAATGGGGGAGACCCAGTACTTC. Filled out from reference TRBV5-1 and TRBJ2-5, the complete variable domain reads KAGVTQTPRYLIKTRGQQVTLSCSPISGHRSVSWYQQTPGQGLQFLFEYFSETQRNKGNFPGRFSGRQFSNSRSEMNVSTLELGDSALYLCASSLGQMGETQYFGPGTRLLVL.

This clonotype was found many times. The rearrangement joins TRBV6-2 or TRBV6-3 to TRBJ2-7, with D possibly being TRBD2 (6 bases). Trimming shortened V by 1 base and J by 5 bases, and 21 bases separated the two germline ends. This CDR3 comprises 17 residues. Germline-derived CDR1 and CDR2 are MNHEY and SVGEGT. CDR3 nucleotide sequence: TGTGCCAGCAGTTACTTCTGGGGGACTCCTCAGGTGGACGAGCAGTACTTC. This encodes CASSYFWGTPQVDEQYF.

V is TRBV6-1 and J is TRBJ2-7; 9 bases line up with TRBD1. The germline CDR1 and CDR2 sequences are MNHNS and SASEGT. The CDR3 runs to 18 residues. The ends lost 4 bases at V and 4 bases at J; junction bases unmatched: 17. The CDR3 loop is CASSAHPRDRVRLYEQYF. For the CDR3, the DNA is TGTGCCAGCAGTGCCCACCCCCGGGACAGGGTTCGACTGTACGAGCAGTACTTC.

At least ten counts were recorded for this clonotype. V gene TRBV9 combines with J gene TRBJ2-4, with D possibly TRBD1 on 6 matching bases. CDR3 length: 14 residues. Germline assignment: CDR1 SGDLS and CDR2 YYNGEE. V was cut by 4 bases and J by 1 base, with 9 bases left in between. CDR3 bases: TGTGCCAGCAGCACAGGGAAGGCCAAAAACATTCAGTACTTC. It encodes CASSTGKAKNIQYF.